What follows are 32 T cell receptor beta chains derived from one specimen sequenced in a study of T cells in localized non-small cell lung cancer (TCRdb year 2020). Receptor libraries were prepared by the immunoSEQ multiplex PCR assay. TCRdb limited this immuneACCESS table to in-frame rearrangements with V and J called. A share of clones is missing; checked studies link under half to unresolved V genes, and the rest is unexplained. For this sample there are about 21,000 clones; more than 70% appear just once. The top ten hold more than 15% of the sample. This specimen consisted of PBMCs, obtained before any cancer treatment. Receptors originate from a woman aged 35 to 75 with stage II squamous cell lung carcinoma.

The V and J genes are TRBV30 and TRBJ2-1, with no clear D. Trimming pared 2 bases from V and 10 bases from J, leaving 9 bases between. The CDR3 is 11 residues long. From germline, CDR1 is GTSNPN and CDR2 SVGIG (reference sequence). The CDR3 sequence: CAWSPGPEQFF. For the CDR3, the DNA is TGTGCCTGGAGTCCTGGGCCAGAGCAGTTCTTC.

The chain carries TRBV19 and TRBJ2-5; possible D gene TRBD1, 5 bases. Trimming left V 5 bases short and J 3 bases short, with 10 bases between. The germline gives CDR1 LNHDA, CDR2 SQIVND (reference sequence). This CDR3 has 13 amino acids. The DNA of the CDR3 is TGTGCCAGTAGTCGGACAAGAAAAGAGACCCAGTACTTC. Its translation is CASSRTRKETQYF.

The V gene is TRBV4-3, the J gene TRBJ2-2; D not resolved. Looked up from germline, CDR1 is LGHNA and CDR2 is YSLEER. CDR3 length: 16 residues. Trimming left V 2 bases short and J 6 bases short, with 16 bases between. This CDR3 reads CASSQLNRGGAGELFF. The CDR3 bases are TGCGCCAGCAGCCAACTCAACCGTGGTGGGGCCGGGGAGCTGTTTTTT.

This chain uses TRBV9 with TRBJ2-3; 7 nucleotides align to TRBD1. Unmatched junction bases numbered 4, after V lost 7 bases and J lost 2 bases. Germline values: CDR1 SGDLS, CDR2 YYNGEE. This CDR3 has 13 residues. The CDR3 loop is CASGTDNTDTQYF. The CDR3 DNA is TGTGCCAGCGGGACAGACAACACAGATACGCAGTATTTT.

The chain carries TRBV5-6 and TRBJ1-5; 9 bases are a match to TRBD1. Germline values: CDR1 SGHDT, CDR2 YYEEEE. The CDR3 loop spans 16 amino acids. With 3 bases clipped from V and 2 bases from J, the junction kept 6 bases outside the gene matches. Here the CDR3 reads CASSSHRGLRNQPQHF. The CDR3, as DNA: TGTGCCAGCAGCTCCCACAGGGGGCTTCGCAATCAGCCCCAGCATTTT.

The V and J genes are TRBV5-1 and TRBJ1-6; TRBD1 aligns across 7 bases. CDR1 is SGHRS and CDR2 is YFSETQ in the germline V gene. The J segment lost 10 bases and the V segment lost 3 bases, leaving 10 bases of the junction unmatched. CDR3 length equals 15 residues. CDR3 region: CASSYTQGQESPLHF. CDR3 DNA: TGCGCCAGCAGCTACACACAGGGGCAGGAGTCACCCCTCCACTTT.

The chain joins TRBV7-6 to TRBJ2-7; D might be TRBD2 (6 bases). Trimming took 5 bases from V and 0 from J, leaving 17 bases between them. Germline V gene data show CDR1 as SGHVS and CDR2 as FNYEAQ. CDR3 length equals 16 residues. This CDR3 is CASSANFRRGSYEQYF. For the CDR3, the DNA is TGTGCCAGCAGCGCGAATTTTAGGCGGGGCTCCTACGAGCAGTACTTC.

The chain couples TRBV5-6 to TRBJ2-2; D possibly corresponds to TRBD1 (6 bases). This CDR3 region has 16 residues. The germline V gene has CDR1 SGHDT and CDR2 YYEEEE. The ends were cut back, 4 bases at V and 1 base at J, with 14 bases in the middle. Here the CDR3 reads CASSRQAVRNTGELFF. CDR3 nucleotides: TGTGCCAGCAGCCGACAGGCGGTTCGGAACACCGGGGAGCTGTTTTTT.

This rearrangement joins TRBV5-5 to TRBJ1-1, with D perhaps matching TRBD1 (5 bases). Germline V CDR1 and CDR2: SGHKS, YYEKEE (reference sequence). V gave up 0 bases and J gave up 4 bases, with 10 bases separating them. The CDR3 spans 14 residues. The CDR3 spells CASSLVGGSTEAFF. CDR3 bases: TGTGCCAGCAGCTTGGTCGGGGGGAGCACTGAAGCTTTCTTT.

This sequence joins TRBV7-8 and TRBJ1-4; no reliable D call. Deletions cut 1 base from V and 8 bases from J, with 14 bases between. Germline V CDR1 and CDR2: SGHVS, FQNEAQ. CDR3 length: 15 amino acids. The CDR3: CASSLGPGINEKLFF. CDR3 bases: TGTGCCAGCAGCTTAGGGCCGGGGATCAACGAAAAACTGTTTTTT.

The chain carries TRBV19 and TRBJ2-3; 12 nucleotides match TRBD1. Germline V gene data show CDR1 as LNHDA and CDR2 as SQIVND (reference sequence). This CDR3 is 14 amino acids long. V shed 11 bases and J 6 bases; nucleotides not matched to a gene: 9. CDR3 sequence: CASRDRGRSDTQYF. DNA of the CDR3: TGTGCCTCCCGGGACAGGGGGCGATCGGATACGCAGTATTTT.

The rearrangement joins TRBV19 to TRBJ2-7; D is unclear. In germline, CDR1 is LNHDA, CDR2 SQIVND (reference sequence). Trimming removed 3 bases at V and 5 bases at J, with 17 bases between. CDR3 size: 15 residues. In nucleotides, the CDR3 is TGTGCCAGTAGTATCGTCACCCGAGCCCCCCACGAGCAGTACTTC. Its translation: CASSIVTRAPHEQYF.

The V and J genes are TRBV18 and TRBJ2-2; the D gene is possibly TRBD1 (6 bases). This CDR3 has 15 residues. V lost 1 base and J 0 bases, leaving 6 bases between the germline ends. In germline, CDR1 is KGHSH, CDR2 LQKENI. The CDR3 sequence: CASSPQGANTGELFF. CDR3 in DNA: TGTGCCAGCTCACCACAGGGGGCGAACACCGGGGAGCTGTTTTTT. The complete variable domain, with remaining parts taken from reference TRBV18 and TRBJ2-2, reads NAGVMQNPRHLVRRRGQEARLRCSPMKGHSHVYWYRQLPEEGLKFMVYLQKENIIDESGMPKERFSAEFPKEGPSILRIQQVVRGDSAAYFCASSPQGANTGELFFGEGSRLTVL.

This clone has a single count. The chain carries TRBV4-2 and TRBJ2-7; 8 bases are shared with TRBD1. CDR1 LGHNA and CDR2 YNFKEQ come from the germline V gene. CDR3 size: 14 residues. The ends lost 3 bases at V and 3 bases at J; junction bases unmatched: 4. The CDR3 loop is CASSHVGQVYEQYF. As DNA, the CDR3 is TGTGCCAGCAGCCATGTGGGACAGGTCTACGAGCAGTACTTC.

The chain couples TRBV6-5 to TRBJ2-5, with TRBD1 matching 10 bases. The germline gives CDR1 MNHEY, CDR2 SVGAGI. The CDR3 runs 13 residues. J was trimmed by 4 bases and V by 8 bases; bases with no gene match: 4. In DNA, the CDR3 is TGTGCCAGCTCCGGACAGGGGGGAGAGACCCAGTACTTC. This sequence encodes CASSGQGGETQYF.

The chain is built from TRBV7-5 and TRBJ2-2; the table's TRBD2 call for D was not verified on the DNA. TRBV7-5 is labeled a pseudogene. This CDR3 is 18 amino acids long. The CDR3, as DNA: TGTGTCAGAAGCTTAGCGACTAGCGGGAGATCGAACACCGGGGAGCTGTTTTTT. The encoded protein is CVRSLATSGRSNTGELFF.

V and J are TRBV18 and TRBJ1-2; 8 bases map to TRBD1. J lost 3 bases, V lost 6 bases, and 12 bases had no gene match. CDR3 size: 16 residues. Germline loops: CDR1 KGHSH, CDR2 LQKENI. CDR3 amino acids: CASSRDRIFVDYGYTF. The CDR3 nucleotides are TGTGCCAGCTCCCGGGACAGGATCTTCGTGGACTATGGCTACACCTTC.

The J gene is TRBJ2-6, the V gene TRBV27; 9 bases line up with TRBD2. V shed 3 bases and J 2 bases; nucleotides not matched to a gene: 2. The CDR3 has 16 amino acids. In germline, CDR1 is MNHEY, CDR2 SMNVEV (reference sequence). The CDR3 coding sequence is TGTGCCAGCAGTTTGGGACTAGCTGCTGGGGCCAACGTCCTGACTTTC. Translation gives CASSLGLAAGANVLTF.

This chain connects TRBV6-6 to TRBJ1-1; D might be TRBD1 (6 bases). The germline V gene has CDR1 MNHNY and CDR2 SVGAGI (reference sequence). V was pared by 3 bases and J by 11 bases, with 16 bases between. The CDR3 is made up of 13 amino acids. DNA of the CDR3: TGTGCCAGCAGTTATAGACGGGGGGCGCCGGCTTTCTTT. Translated: CASSYRRGAPAFF.

In its sample, this clone was seen a few times. The chain carries TRBV7-9 and TRBJ2-7, with D perhaps matching TRBD1 or TRBD2 (6 bases each). Between the trimmed V and J ends, which lost 1 base and 2 bases, there was a span of 18 bases. The length of the CDR3 is 17 residues. CDR1 and CDR2 from the germline V gene are SEHNR and FQNEAQ (reference sequence). CDR3 DNA: TGTGCCAGCAGCTTAGAGGAGGGGGGCGGTGCTACCTACGAGCAGTACTTC. It codes for CASSLEEGGGATYEQYF.

V and J are TRBV7-2 and TRBJ2-4; the D gene is possibly TRBD1 (6 bases). This CDR3 contains 15 residues. Between the trimmed V and J ends, which lost 5 bases and 6 bases, there was a span of 17 bases. Germline-derived CDR1 and CDR2 are SGHTA and FQGNSA. CDR3 nucleotide sequence: TGTGCCAGCAGCGGAACATCCAGGACAGTAAACATTCAGTACTTC. It translates to CASSGTSRTVNIQYF.

The sample holds one count of this clone. The chain has TRBV7-9 and TRBJ2-2; the D gene is possibly TRBD2 (7 bases). The germline V gene has CDR1 SEHNR and CDR2 FQNEAQ (reference sequence). This CDR3 has 16 residues. The ends were cut back, 7 bases at V and 1 base at J, with 16 bases in the middle. DNA for the CDR3: TGTGCCAGCACCGTCCGGGGGGCGTTGAACACCGGGGAGCTGTTTTTT. It encodes CASTVRGALNTGELFF.

V usage is TRBV7-2 and J usage is TRBJ2-1, with D tentatively TRBD1 or TRBD2 (5 bases each). Germline lookup yields CDR1 SGHTA and CDR2 FQGNSA. V lost 2 bases to trimming and J lost 7 bases, with 21 bases between them. The CDR3 consists of 17 residues. The CDR3 is CASSLSPGALGRNEQFF. CDR3 nucleotide sequence: TGTGCCAGCAGCTTATCCCCCGGGGCACTAGGGCGGAATGAGCAGTTCTTC.

The chain uses TRBV5-1 and TRBJ2-3; D is unresolved. Trimming cost V 5 bases and J 0 bases, with 10 bases left between them. CDR1 is SGHRS and CDR2 is YFSETQ in the germline V gene. The CDR3 length is 14 residues. The CDR3 DNA follows: TGCGCCAGCAGTGAACACTCTAGCACAGATACGCAGTATTTT. Its translation is CASSEHSSTDTQYF.

The V gene is TRBV6-5, the J gene TRBJ2-7; D is uncertain. The V gene lost 7 bases and the J gene lost 2 bases, with 12 bases spanning the gap. Germline CDR1 MNHEY, CDR2 SVGAGI. CDR3 length: 13 amino acids. CDR3 in DNA: TGTGCCAGCACCCGACTTAAACCCTACGAGCAGTACTTC. This codes for CASTRLKPYEQYF.

The chain combines TRBV7-2 with TRBJ2-5; 12 bases align to TRBD2. V lost 5 bases to trimming and J lost 9 bases; unmatched junction nucleotides: 10. This CDR3 has 15 amino acids. Germline V gene lookup returns CDR1 SGHTA and CDR2 FQGNSA. The CDR3 bases are TGTGCCAGCAGCCTCGGGACTAGCGGGCCCCGGGCCCAGTACTTC. This translates into CASSLGTSGPRAQYF.

The gene calls are TRBV6-5 and TRBJ1-3; no reliable D call. V lost 6 bases and J 3 bases, leaving 6 bases between the germline ends. In germline, CDR1 is MNHEY, CDR2 SVGAGI. This CDR3 has 12 residues. The CDR3 nucleotides are TGTGCCAGCAGGGCAGATGGAAACACCATATATTTT. It is translated as CASRADGNTIYF.

V is TRBV19 and J is TRBJ1-5; no clear D gene. Trimming removed 4 bases at V and 0 bases at J, with 4 bases between. This CDR3 is built from 13 residues. Germline loops: CDR1 LNHDA, CDR2 SQIVND (reference sequence). The CDR3 DNA reads TGTGCCAGTAGTACCGTTAGCAATCAGCCCCAGCATTTT. As protein: CASSTVSNQPQHF.

The genes are TRBV29-1 and TRBJ2-7, with a possible D match to TRBD1 (6 bases). CDR1 is SQVTM, CDR2 ANQGSEA, per germline. V lost 1 base and J 5 bases, leaving 12 bases between the germline ends. This CDR3 is built from 13 residues. CDR3 amino acids: CSVEGAGDHEQYF. CDR3 nucleotides: TGCAGCGTTGAAGGGGCAGGGGACCACGAGCAGTACTTC.

The V gene is TRBV4-2, the J gene TRBJ2-1; 9 bases line up with TRBD2. Germline V gene sequence: CDR1 LGHNA, CDR2 YNFKEQ. The J segment lost 3 bases and the V segment lost 0 bases, leaving 6 bases of the junction unmatched. The CDR3 is 17 residues long. As DNA, the CDR3 is TGTGCCAGCAGCCAAGATGAGGGGACTAGCTTCTACAATGAGCAGTTCTTC. This sequence encodes CASSQDEGTSFYNEQFF.

The rearrangement links TRBV6-5 to TRBJ2-5; 8 bases fit TRBD2. The CDR3 sequence is 13 residues long. Trimming at V came to 6 bases and at J to 1 base, leaving 1 base not matched to a gene. CDR1 is MNHEY, CDR2 SVGAGI, per germline. In DNA form, the CDR3 reads TGTGCCAGCAGGAGCGGGGGCCAAGAGACCCAGTACTTC. It codes for CASRSGGQETQYF.

The V gene is TRBV10-3, the J gene TRBJ1-1; D is unresolved. This CDR3 has 14 residues. CDR1 is ENHRY, CDR2 SYGVKD, per germline. Trimming cost V 3 bases and J 3 bases, with 11 bases left between them. In DNA, the CDR3 is TGTGCCATCAGTGATATCGGACGGGACACTGAAGCTTTCTTT. Translated, it gives CAISDIGRDTEAFF.